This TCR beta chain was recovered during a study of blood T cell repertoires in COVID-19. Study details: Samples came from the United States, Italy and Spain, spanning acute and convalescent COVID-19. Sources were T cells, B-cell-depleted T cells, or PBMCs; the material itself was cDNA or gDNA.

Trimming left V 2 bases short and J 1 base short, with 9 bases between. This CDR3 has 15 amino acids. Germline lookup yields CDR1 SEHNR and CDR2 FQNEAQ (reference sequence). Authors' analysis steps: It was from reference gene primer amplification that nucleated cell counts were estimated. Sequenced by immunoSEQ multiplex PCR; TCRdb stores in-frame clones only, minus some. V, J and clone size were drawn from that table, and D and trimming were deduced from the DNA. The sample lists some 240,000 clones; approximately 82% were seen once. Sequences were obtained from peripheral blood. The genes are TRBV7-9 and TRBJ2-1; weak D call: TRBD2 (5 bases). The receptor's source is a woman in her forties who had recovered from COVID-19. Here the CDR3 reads CASSLLAGSYNEQFF. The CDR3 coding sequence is TGTGCCAGCAGCTTACTTGCGGGTTCCTACAATGAGCAGTTCTTC.